These T cell receptor beta chains were read from a single sample in a study of blood T cell repertoires in COVID-19. Assay used: immunoSEQ multiplex PCR; TCRdb lists only in-frame clones, some missing. Among about 170,000 clones listed, around nine tenths were seen once. Sequenced input: peripheral blood. The receptors here all came from a man in his 70s with acute or convalescent COVID-19. Both conserved end residues are part of each CDR3. Fields, in order: J gene, clone size, V gene, CDR3 length, D gene, CDR3 protein, CDR3 DNA. The D gene is left open where the match is weak. Clone sizes are given selectively: once, few, many, or a class where the clone is expanded.

TRBJ1-3	NA	TRBV5-1	14	NA	CASSLGAQGNTIYF	TGCGCCAGCAGCTTGGGGGCTCAGGGAAACACCATATATTTT
TRBJ2-1	NA	TRBV19	18	TRBD2	CASSTQPGLALPGDEQFF	TGTGCCAGTAGTACCCAACCGGGACTAGCCCTACCTGGCGATGAGCAGTTCTTC
TRBJ2-3	NA	TRBV14	15	NA	CASSQTGLSTDTQYF	TGTGCCAGCAGCCAAACGGGACTGAGCACAGATACGCAGTATTTT
TRBJ1-4	NA	TRBV4-1	16	TRBD1	CASSQADRRMEEKLFF	TGCGCCAGCAGCCAAGCGGACAGGCGCATGGAGGAAAAACTGTTTTTT
TRBJ2-2	NA	TRBV11-2	14	NA	CASSFSGDTGELFF	TGTGCCAGCAGCTTTTCAGGGGACACCGGGGAGCTGTTTTTT
TRBJ2-5	NA	TRBV2	15	NA	CASSIGTYQEETQYF	TGTGCCAGCAGTATCGGGACATATCAGGAGGAGACCCAGTACTTC
TRBJ1-4	NA	TRBV18	15	NA	CASSPYEGLGGKLFF	TGTGCCAGCTCACCCTACGAGGGCCTAGGGGGAAAACTGTTTTTT
TRBJ2-4	NA	TRBV9	16	NA	CASSARPAYGGNIQYF	TGTGCCAGCAGCGCACGACCCGCTTACGGAGGGAACATTCAGTACTTC
TRBJ2-3	NA	TRBV7-2	15	NA	CASSLSLAGTDTQYF	TGTGCCAGCAGCTTATCGCTAGCTGGCACAGATACGCAGTATTTT
TRBJ1-3	NA	TRBV29-1	14	NA	CSATGAGAGNTIYF	TGCAGCGCTACGGGAGCGGGGGCAGGAAACACCATATATTTT
TRBJ1-1	once	TRBV7-9	17	NA	CASSSGERFWRNTEAFF	TGTGCCAGCAGCTCCGGGGAGAGGTTCTGGCGGAACACTGAAGCTTTCTTT
TRBJ1-1	NA	TRBV3-1/TRBV3-2	15	NA	CASSREGVPNTEAFF	TGTGCCAGCAGCCGTGAGGGAGTCCCGAACACTGAAGCTTTCTTT
TRBJ2-1	once	TRBV18	17	TRBD2	CASSPRSPGGPPNEQFF	TGTGCCAGCTCACCACGGTCACCGGGAGGGCCCCCAAATGAGCAGTTCTTC
TRBJ2-3	NA	TRBV10-2	13	NA	CASSPLQADTQYF	TGCGCCAGCAGTCCCCTCCAGGCAGATACGCAGTATTTT
TRBJ1-2	NA	TRBV11-2	13	NA	CASTPGEGYGYTF	TGTGCCAGCACCCCAGGGGAGGGCTATGGCTACACCTTC
TRBJ1-3	NA	TRBV2	15	NA	CASSISTGYGNTIYF	TGTGCCAGCAGTATCTCTACAGGCTACGGAAACACCATATATTTT